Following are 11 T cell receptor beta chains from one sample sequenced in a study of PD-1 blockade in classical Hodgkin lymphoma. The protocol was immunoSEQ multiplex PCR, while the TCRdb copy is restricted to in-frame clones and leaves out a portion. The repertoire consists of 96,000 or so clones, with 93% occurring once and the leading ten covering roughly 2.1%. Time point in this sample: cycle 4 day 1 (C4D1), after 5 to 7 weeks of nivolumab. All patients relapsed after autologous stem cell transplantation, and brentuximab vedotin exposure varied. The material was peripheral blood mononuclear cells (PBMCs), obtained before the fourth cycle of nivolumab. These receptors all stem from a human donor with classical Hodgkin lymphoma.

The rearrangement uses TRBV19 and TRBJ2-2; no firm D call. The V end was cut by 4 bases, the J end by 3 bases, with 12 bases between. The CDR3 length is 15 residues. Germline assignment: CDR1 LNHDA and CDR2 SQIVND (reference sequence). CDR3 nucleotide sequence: TGTGCCAGTAGTAACCATAACAGCTACACCGGGGAGCTGTTTTTT. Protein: CASSNHNSYTGELFF. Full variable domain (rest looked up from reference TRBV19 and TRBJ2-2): DGGITQSPKYLFRKEGQNVTLSCEQNLNHDAMYWYRQDPGQGLRLIYYSQIVNDFQKGDIAEGYSVSREKKESFPLTVTSAQKNPTAFYLCASSNHNSYTGELFFGEGSRLTVL.

This CDR3 is CASSAGTSGIPGDEQFF. CDR3 DNA: TGCGCCAGCAGCGCCGGGACTAGCGGGATCCCTGGGGATGAGCAGTTCTTC. The V call is TRBV10-1, the J call TRBJ2-1, with 13 nucleotides matching TRBD2. This CDR3 contains 17 residues. Losses at the gene ends were 6 bases for V and 8 bases for J; bases not matched to a gene: 13. Germline V CDR1 and CDR2: WNHNN, SYGVQD (reference sequence).

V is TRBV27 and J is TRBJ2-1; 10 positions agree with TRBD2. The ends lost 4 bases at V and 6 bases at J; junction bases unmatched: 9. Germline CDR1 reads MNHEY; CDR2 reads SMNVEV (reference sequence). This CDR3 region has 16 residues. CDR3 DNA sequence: TGTGCCAGCAGTTCTCTCCCCAGCGGGAGGGCCAATGAGCAGTTCTTC. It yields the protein CASSSLPSGRANEQFF.

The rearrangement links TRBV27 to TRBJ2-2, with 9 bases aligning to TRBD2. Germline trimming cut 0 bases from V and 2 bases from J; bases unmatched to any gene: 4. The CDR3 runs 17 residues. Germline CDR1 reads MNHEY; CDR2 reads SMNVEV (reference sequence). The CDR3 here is CASSLSAGGVNTGELFF. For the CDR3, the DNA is TGTGCCAGCAGTTTATCGGCGGGAGGGGTAAACACCGGGGAGCTGTTTTTT.

CDR3 loop: CASSEAGDGDYEQYF. The CDR3 DNA is TGTGCCAGCAGTGAAGCAGGAGACGGAGACTACGAGCAGTACTTC. The gene calls are TRBV6-1 and TRBJ2-7; D not resolved. Trimming stripped 0 bases from V and 3 bases from J, with 12 bases between. This CDR3 has 15 residues. CDR1 is MNHNS, CDR2 SASEGT, per germline.

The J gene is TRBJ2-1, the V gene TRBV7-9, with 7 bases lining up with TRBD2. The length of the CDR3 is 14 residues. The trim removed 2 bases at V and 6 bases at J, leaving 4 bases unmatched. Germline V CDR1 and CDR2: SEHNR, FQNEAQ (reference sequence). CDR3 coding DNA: TGTGCCAGCAGCTTACTGGCTAGCGGCAATGAGCAGTTCTTC. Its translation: CASSLLASGNEQFF.

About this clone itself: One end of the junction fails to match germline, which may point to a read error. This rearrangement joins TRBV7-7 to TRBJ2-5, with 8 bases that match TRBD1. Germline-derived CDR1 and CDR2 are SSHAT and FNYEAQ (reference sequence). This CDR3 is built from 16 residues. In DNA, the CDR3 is TGTGCTAGCAGCCCAAGGGCCAGGGGGCTTCAAGAGACCCAGTACTTC. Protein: CASSPRARGLQETQYF.

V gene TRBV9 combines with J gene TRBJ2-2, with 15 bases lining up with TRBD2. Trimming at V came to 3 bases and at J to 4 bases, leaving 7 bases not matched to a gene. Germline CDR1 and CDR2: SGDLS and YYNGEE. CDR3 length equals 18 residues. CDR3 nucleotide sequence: TGTGCCAGCAGCGCGCCGGGACTAGCGGGAGGTACCACCGGGGAGCTGTTTTTT. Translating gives CASSAPGLAGGTTGELFF.

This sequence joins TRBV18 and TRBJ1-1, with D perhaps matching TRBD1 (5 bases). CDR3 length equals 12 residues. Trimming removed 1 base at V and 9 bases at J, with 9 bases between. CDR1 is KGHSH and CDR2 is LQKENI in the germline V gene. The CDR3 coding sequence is TGTGCCAGCTCACCACAGGGGCAGAAAGCTTTCTTT. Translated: CASSPQGQKAFF. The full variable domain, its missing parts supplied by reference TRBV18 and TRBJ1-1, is NAGVMQNPRHLVRRRGQEARLRCSPMKGHSHVYWYRQLPEEGLKFMVYLQKENIIDESGMPKERFSAEFPKEGPSILRIQQVVRGDSAAYFCASSPQGQKAFFGQGTRLTVV.

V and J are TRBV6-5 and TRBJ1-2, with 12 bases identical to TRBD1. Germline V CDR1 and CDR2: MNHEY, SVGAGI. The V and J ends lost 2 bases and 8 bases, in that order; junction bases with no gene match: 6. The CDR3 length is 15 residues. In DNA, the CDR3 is TGTGCCAGCAGTTACGCCCCCGGGACAGGGGGCGGCTACACCTTC. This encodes CASSYAPGTGGGYTF.

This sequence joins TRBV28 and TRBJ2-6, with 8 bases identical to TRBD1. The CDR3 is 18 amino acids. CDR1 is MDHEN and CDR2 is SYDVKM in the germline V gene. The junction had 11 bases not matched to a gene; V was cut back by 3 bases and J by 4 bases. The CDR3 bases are TGTGCCAGCAGTTTGGACAGGGCCTCACGGACGGGGGCCAACGTCCTGACTTTC. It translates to CASSLDRASRTGANVLTF.